This T cell receptor (beta chain) was observed in a study of T cell responses to AZD1222 COVID-19 vaccine. The CDR3 has 15 amino acids. V dropped 4 bases and J dropped 0 bases, with 14 bases sitting between them. Germline loops: CDR1 SGDLS, CDR2 YYNGEE. The repertoire was sequenced with immunoSEQ multiplex PCR; TCRdb's copy has only in-frame clones and lacks some. The sample carries under 30,000 clones, roughly 87% recorded once. The study's findings and limits: Clonal diversity may have been underestimated in mostly white British donors. The span of vaccine-associated CD4 TCRs extended across spike, with dominance at 160-218 and 743-854. Repertoire sampling happened only post peak T cell response.

There are a few counts of this clone. Antigen specificity is unknown. Pooling covered second doses at about 4 or about 12 weeks. The source is an adult who received the AZD1222 COVID-19 vaccine. The material sequenced was peripheral blood, taken 28 days after the second AZD1222 dose. This rearrangement joins TRBV9 to TRBJ2-7; D tentatively fits TRBD1 or TRBD2 (5 bases each). The CDR3 protein is CASSPGWGSSYEQYF. DNA for the CDR3: TGTGCCAGCAGCCCTGGCTGGGGGAGCTCCTACGAGCAGTACTTC.